This entry is about one T cell receptor beta chain. Its antigen remains undetermined. No much larger clone is present one base from it, and per-base qualities are unavailable. Donors were about 36 systemically healthy Caucasian individuals from Russia aged roughly 6 to 100 years. Each donor gave about 9.7 milliliters of peripheral blood, drawn into EDTA-treated Vacutainer tubes. Ficoll-Paque density-gradient centrifugation was used to isolate PBMCs, with at least 7 million obtained per sample. Trizol reagent was used to extract total RNA from the PBMCs, yielding at least 5 micrograms per sample. For every donor, an aliquot of PBMCs went through flow cytometry to measure the percentages of naive CD45RAhigh/CD27high T cells. The data belong to a study of blood T cells in healthy people across ages (dated by TCRdb to about 2015). Study-wide context: Template switching captured roughly one uniquely barcoded TCR beta cDNA molecule per two T cells in model experiments. Age-related changes in TCR beta repertoire diversity were measured in the study by deep sequencing normalized with unique cDNA molecular identifiers. Four age groups were formed from the donors: young (average roughly 15 years), middle-aged (around 40), aged (around 62) and long-lived (more than 75). To avoid experimental bias, donors of different ages were spread randomly across the sequencing lanes. Using the same blood draw, the study looked at two additional independent replicas of 1 million unique cDNA reads for two donors, one aged 18 to 30 and the other aged 80 or older.

Ends trimmed: V by 4 bases, J by 6 bases; bases unmatched to a gene: 9. The CDR3 covers 14 residues, taking in both the cysteine and the phenylalanine. CDR3 DNA only is kept here, 42 bases in frame from base 1. Based on the germline V gene (reference sequence), the CDR1 and CDR2 sequences are SEHNR and FQNEAQ. The library was built by means of 5' RACE. Sequencing used an Illumina HiSeq 2500. A second PCR of roughly 6 to 12 cycles was run with a J-beta primer mix and a sample-barcoded 5' primer. A unique molecular identifier was introduced onto each TCR beta cDNA molecule by a template-switch 5' adaptor carrying 12 random nucleotides. At least 2.5 million CDR3-containing paired-end reads were obtained from each sample. First-strand cDNA synthesis was performed from all RNA using the Mint cDNA synthesis kit, with priming by a TRBC-specific oligonucleotide. Following uracil-DNA glycosylase treatment, a first 18-cycle PCR with universal primers M1SS and BC2_uni_R was performed on all cDNA. The original pipeline was this. For normalization, 1 million high-quality reads were randomly selected from each sample, with every read carrying a distinct molecular identifier. Reads sharing molecular identifiers were discarded rather than binned into consensus sequences. MiTCR, set to a Q25 quality threshold and the strictest error-elimination algorithm, was used for CDR3 identification, clonotype clustering and error correction. A nonparametric unseen species model using Euler transformation provided a lower-bound estimate of total TCR beta diversity. TCRdb reanalyzed the raw reads on its own, using fastp at Q25 for trimming and MiXCR for clone calling, and kept in-frame beta chains. Every distinct CDR3 protein forms one entry, paired with its most common genes and DNA. TCRdb, not the original authors, processed these V and J calls. The sample has about 690,000 distinct CDR3 sequences on record, approximately 40% of them singletons. The top ten hold approximately 29% of the sample.

Beyond this particular receptor, the publication reports: A strong correlation was found between observed TCR beta diversity and the percentage of naive T cells measured by flow cytometry. Observed TCR beta diversity per million T cells fell roughly linearly with age, and a significant reduction was already apparent by age roughly 40. Estimates of total diversity from one million sequenced T cells were regarded as lower bounds and underestimates. Since profiling was done on bulk unsorted PBMCs, naive and antigen-experienced compartments could not be conclusively compared. Compared with the aged group, the long-lived group had more naive CD4+ T cells, fewer expanded clones and increased TCR diversity, a pattern suggesting age selection. The CMV infection status of donors was not known, potentially confounding age-related changes in expanded clonotypes.

Sequencing used blood. The TCR sequence derives from a man older than 75 in good health. Recombination linked TRBV7-9 to TRBJ2-7, and TRBD2 matches 7 of the central bases. The CDR3 has the sequence CASSSSGGSGEQYF. DNA sequence: TGTGCCAGCAGCTCCTCTGGCGGGAGTGGCGAGCAGTACTTC.